What follows describes a single T cell receptor beta chain. This record comes from a study of cytomegalovirus exposure and HLA in healthy donors. The PCR made use of 60 Vbeta and 13 Jbeta primers. Sequencing was performed with immunoSEQ multiplex PCR; in TCRdb, only in-frame clones are kept and a portion is missing. Here the sample spans approximately 100,000 clones, around 76% being singletons. The source is a woman in her thirties or forties in good health and CMV-seropositive. Sequencing was performed on PBMCs.

The CDR3 nucleotides are TGTGCCAGCAGCTTCGGGACAGGGTGCTATGGCTACACCTTC. The encoded protein is CASSFGTGCYGYTF. V is TRBV11-3 and J is TRBJ1-2; 9 bases are a match to TRBD1. The ends lost 3 bases at V and 4 bases at J; junction bases unmatched: 3. The CDR3 has 14 amino acids. The V gene's germline CDR1 is SGHNT and CDR2 YENEEA.